This T cell receptor beta chain was identified during a study of T cell responses to AZD1222 COVID-19 vaccine. This CDR3 has 16 residues. Germline CDR1 is MNHEY and CDR2 is SMNVEV (reference sequence). V shed 3 bases and J 9 bases; nucleotides not matched to a gene: 9. Here immunoSEQ multiplex PCR was the method, and the copy in TCRdb shows in-frame clones only, minus some. The sample includes more than 95,000 clones, approximately 86% of them seen just once. The J gene is TRBJ1-6, the V gene TRBV27; 9 nucleotides align to TRBD1. Sequencing was performed on peripheral blood, taken 28 days after the second dose of the MenACWY control vaccine. The sequence was collected from an adult who received the MenACWY meningococcal vaccine as a control. CDR3 sequence reads: CASSFSVWDRVSPLHF. The CDR3, as DNA: TGTGCCAGCAGTTTTAGTGTCTGGGACAGGGTTTCACCCCTCCACTTT.